This T cell receptor beta chain stems from a study of graft-versus-host responses after intestinal transplantation. Study-level background: Grafts were multivisceral, liver-intestinal, or isolated intestinal. Every recipient had anti-thymocyte globulin induction and roughly 3 years of tacrolimus plus steroids. Study-level points and caveats: Among circulating GvH clones, peak levels were associated with early post-transplant declines in HvG clones. GvH clones turned up in recipient marrow; some had shown up first in ileum or blood.

As concerns this clone: Its antigen remains unidentified.

TCRdb's table, derived via immunoSEQ multiplex PCR, lists solely in-frame clones and lacks some. The sample lists some 90,000 clones; around nine tenths were seen once. Trimming cost V 6 bases and J 3 bases; bases outside gene matches: 6. The CDR3 extends over 13 amino acids. Germline V lookup: CDR1 SGHDT, CDR2 YYEEEE. The clonotype comes from a human donor who received an intestinal transplant. The rearrangement links TRBV5-6 to TRBJ2-7, with 7 nucleotides matching TRBD2. Source: unstimulated CD8+ T cells sorted from spleen or lymph node cells, taken before intestinal transplant. DNA for the CDR3: TGTGCCAGCAACATTCCTAGCGGCTACGAGCAGTACTTC. Translating gives CASNIPSGYEQYF. The full variable domain, completed using reference TRBV5-6 and TRBJ2-7, is DAGVTQSPTHLIKTRGQQVTLRCSPKSGHDTVSWYQQALGQGPQFIFQYYEEEERQRGNFPDRFSGHQFPNYSSELNVNALLLGDSALYLCASNIPSGYEQYFGPGTRLTVT.